A single sample is the source of the 5 T cell receptor beta chains below, sequenced in a study of blood T cell repertoires in COVID-19. Clones were read by immunoSEQ multiplex PCR, and TCRdb kept only the in-frame ones, dropping some. The data contain approximately 100,000 clones, around 85% of them singletons. Sequences were obtained from peripheral blood. The receptors shown here come from a woman in her sixties or seventies with active or convalescent COVID-19.

The V and J genes are TRBV7-8 and TRBJ2-4; TRBD2 is a possible D gene (6 bases). The CDR3 is 17 amino acids. The V and J ends lost 4 bases and 1 base respectively, with 17 bases between them. In germline, CDR1 is SGHVS, CDR2 FQNEAQ. In DNA form, the CDR3 reads TGTGCCAGCAGCTCGAGCCCAGGGAGCGGGGCCAAAAACATTCAGTACTTC. Amino acids: CASSSSPGSGAKNIQYF. Supplemented by reference TRBV7-8 and TRBJ2-4, the full variable domain reads GAGVSQSPRYKVAKRGQDVALRCDPISGHVSLFWYQQALGQGPEFLTYFQNEAQLDKSGLPSDRFFAERPEGSVSTLKIQRTQQEDSAVYLCASSSSPGSGAKNIQYFGAGTRLSVL.

V usage is TRBV28 and J usage is TRBJ1-1; 8 bases align to TRBD1. CDR1 and CDR2 from the germline V gene are MDHEN and SYDVKM. The V and J ends lost 4 bases and 4 bases, in that order; junction bases with no gene match: 2. The CDR3 totals 13 residues. The CDR3 here is CASSSTGGTEAFF. Written as DNA, the CDR3 is TGTGCCAGCAGTTCCACAGGGGGCACTGAAGCTTTCTTT. The full variable domain, its missing parts supplied by reference TRBV28 and TRBJ1-1, is DVKVTQSSRYLVKRTGEKVFLECVQDMDHENMFWYRQDPGLGLRLIYFSYDVKMKEKGDIPEGYSVSREKKERFSLILESASTNQTSMYLCASSSTGGTEAFFGQGTRLTVV.

The chain joins TRBV7-6 to TRBJ2-2; 12 nucleotides agree with TRBD2. The V gene's germline CDR1 is SGHVS and CDR2 FNYEAQ. V trimming: 5 bases; J trimming: 4 bases; junction bases outside the gene matches: 5. The CDR3 totals 16 residues. CDR3 nucleotide sequence: TGTGCCAGCAGCCCTAGCGGGAGGGGGAGCACCGGGGAGCTGTTTTTT. It specifies CASSPSGRGSTGELFF.

The rearrangement uses TRBV29-1 and TRBJ2-7; D unclear. The germline V and J ends were trimmed by 5 bases and 2 bases, with 10 bases remaining between them. The CDR3 spans 12 residues. Germline-derived CDR1 and CDR2 are SQVTM and ANQGSEA. CDR3 protein: CSVLQNTYEQYF. The CDR3 DNA follows: TGCAGCGTTTTACAGAATACCTACGAGCAGTACTTC.

This clone came up a few times. The gene calls are TRBV6-2 or TRBV6-3 and TRBJ1-1; TRBD1 aligns across 7 bases. This CDR3 is built from 20 residues. CDR1 is MNHEY and CDR2 is SVGEGT in the germline V gene. V shed 2 bases, J shed 0 bases, and the junction held 18 bases outside the gene matches. The CDR3 protein is CASSYPFPRRDRAVNTEAFF. CDR3 nucleotide sequence: TGTGCCAGCAGTTACCCATTCCCCCGGCGGGACAGAGCCGTGAACACTGAAGCTTTCTTT.